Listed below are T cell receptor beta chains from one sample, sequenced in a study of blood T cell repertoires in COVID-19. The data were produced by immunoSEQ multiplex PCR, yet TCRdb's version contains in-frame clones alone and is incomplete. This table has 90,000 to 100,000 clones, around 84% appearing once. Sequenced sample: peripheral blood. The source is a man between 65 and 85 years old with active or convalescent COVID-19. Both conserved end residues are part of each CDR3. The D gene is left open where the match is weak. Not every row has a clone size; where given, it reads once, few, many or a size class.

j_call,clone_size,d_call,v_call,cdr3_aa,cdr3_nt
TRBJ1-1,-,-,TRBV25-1,CASSEGRGANTEAFF,TGTGCCAGCAGTGAAGGTCGGGGGGCCAACACTGAAGCTTTCTTT
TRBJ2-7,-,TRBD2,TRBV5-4,CASSLGLGGGALEQYF,TGTGCCAGCAGCTTGGGACTAGGCGGGGGGGCCTTGGAGCAGTACTTC
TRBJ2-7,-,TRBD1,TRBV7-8,CASSSTGLWNF,TGTGCCAGCAGCTCGACAGGGTTGTGGAACTTC
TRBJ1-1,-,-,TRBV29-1,CSVGRGTEAFF,TGCAGCGTCGGACGGGGCACTGAAGCTTTCTTT
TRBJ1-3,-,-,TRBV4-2,CASSQDGGGAGNTIYF,TGTGCCAGCAGCCAAGATGGTGGGGGGGCAGGAAACACCATATATTTT
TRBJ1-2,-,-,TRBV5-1,CASSLRPGPNYGYTF,TGCGCCAGCAGCTTGAGGCCAGGGCCTAACTATGGCTACACCTTC
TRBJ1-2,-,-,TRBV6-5,CASGAAIGYGYTF,TGTGCCAGCGGGGCGGCGATTGGGTATGGCTACACCTTC
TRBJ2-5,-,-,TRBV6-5,CASSYSGETQYF,TGTGCCAGCAGTTACTCCGGTGAGACCCAGTACTTC
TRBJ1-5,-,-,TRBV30,CAWSTQDQPQHF,TGTGCCTGGAGTACCCAGGATCAGCCCCAGCATTTT
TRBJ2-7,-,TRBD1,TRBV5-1,CASSLGAGQGSEQYF,TGCGCCAGCAGCTTGGGAGCGGGACAGGGATCCGAGCAGTACTTC
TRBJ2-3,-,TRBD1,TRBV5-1,CASSRQGGTDTQYF,TGCGCCAGCAGTCGACAGGGGGGAACAGATACGCAGTATTTT
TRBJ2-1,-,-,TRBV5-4,CASSPGAGAGNEQFF,TGTGCCAGCAGCCCTGGGGCGGGGGCGGGGAATGAGCAGTTCTTC
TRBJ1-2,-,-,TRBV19,CASSIGEGTNYGYTF,TGTGCCAGTAGTATAGGCGAGGGAACTAACTATGGCTACACCTTC
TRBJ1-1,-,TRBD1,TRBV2,CASSSQGKGTEAFF,TGTGCCAGCAGTTCACAGGGGAAGGGTACTGAAGCTTTCTTT
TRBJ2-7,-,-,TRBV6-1,CASSELGQSYEQYF,TGTGCCAGCAGTGAACTAGGACAGAGCTACGAGCAGTACTTC
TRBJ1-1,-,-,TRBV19,CASTTTWGVDTEAFF,TGTGCCAGTACCACAACCTGGGGCGTTGACACTGAAGCTTTCTTT
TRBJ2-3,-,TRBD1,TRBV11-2,CASRWDSRTVEYF,TGTGCCAGCAGATGGGACAGCCGCACGGTCGAGTATTTT
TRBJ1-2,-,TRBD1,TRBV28,CASSGTGSYGYTF,TGTGCCAGCAGCGGGACAGGGAGCTATGGCTACACCTTC
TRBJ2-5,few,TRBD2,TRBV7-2,CASSLVAGGETQYF,TGTGCCAGCAGCTTAGTAGCGGGGGGAGAGACCCAGTACTTC
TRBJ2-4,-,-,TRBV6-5,CASSYLLRAKNIQYF,-
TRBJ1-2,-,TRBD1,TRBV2,CASRLTGGHGYTF,TGTGCCAGCAGGCTCACAGGGGGCCATGGCTACACCTTC
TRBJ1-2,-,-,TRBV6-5,CASSPEGTIVYGYTF,TGTGCCAGCAGCCCGGAGGGAACTATAGTCTATGGCTACACCTTC
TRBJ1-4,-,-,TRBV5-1,CASSLDSEKLFF,TGCGCCAGCAGCTTGGACAGTGAAAAACTGTTTTTT
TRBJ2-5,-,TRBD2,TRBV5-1,CASSFAPPAGGQETQYF,TGCGCCAGCAGCTTCGCACCCCCGGCGGGGGGGCAGGAGACCCAGTACTTC
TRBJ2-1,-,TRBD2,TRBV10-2,CASRPGLAGVGEQFF,TGCGCCAGCAGGCCGGGACTAGCGGGGGTAGGTGAGCAGTTCTTC
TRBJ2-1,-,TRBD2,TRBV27,CASRKRGAIDEQFF,TGTGCCAGCAGAAAGCGGGGGGCCATCGATGAGCAGTTCTTC
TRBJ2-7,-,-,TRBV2,CASNYREGEQYF,TGTGCCAGCAACTACAGGGAAGGCGAGCAGTACTTC
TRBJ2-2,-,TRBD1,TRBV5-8,CASSPGDRVGGELFF,TGTGCCAGCAGCCCCGGCGACAGGGTAGGCGGGGAGCTGTTTTTT
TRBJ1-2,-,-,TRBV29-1,CSVLGREAYGYTF,TGCAGCGTCCTGGGCAGGGAAGCCTATGGCTACACCTTC
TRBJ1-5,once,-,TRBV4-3,CASSQAAGNSNQPQHF,TGCGCCAGCAGCCAAGCGGCCGGGAATAGCAATCAGCCCCAGCATTTT
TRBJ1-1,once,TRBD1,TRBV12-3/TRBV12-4,CASSLSGGTEAFF,TGTGCCAGCAGTTTATCAGGGGGGACTGAAGCTTTCTTT
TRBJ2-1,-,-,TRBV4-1,CASSPGDNYNEQFF,TGCGCCAGCAGCCCAGGGGACAACTACAATGAGCAGTTCTTC
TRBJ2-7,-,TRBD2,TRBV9,CASSVGLAYEQYF,TGTGCCAGCAGCGTGGGACTAGCGTACGAGCAGTACTTC
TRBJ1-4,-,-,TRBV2,CASSRQVTNEKLFF,TGTGCCAGCAGTAGACAGGTTACTAATGAAAAACTGTTTTTT
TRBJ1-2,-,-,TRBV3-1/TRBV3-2,CASSPSGVGYGYTF,TGTGCCAGCAGCCCAAGCGGGGTCGGCTATGGCTACACCTTC
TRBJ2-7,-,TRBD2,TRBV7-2,CASSLGPGASGSYEQYF,TGTGCCAGCAGCTTGGGGCCTGGGGCTAGCGGCTCCTACGAGCAGTACTTC
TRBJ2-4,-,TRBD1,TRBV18,CASSPEDRGIQYF,TGTGCCAGCTCACCGGAGGACAGGGGCATTCAGTACTTC
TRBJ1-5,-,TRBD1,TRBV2,CASTGGVDQPQHF,TGTGCCAGTACAGGGGGCGTTGATCAGCCCCAGCATTTT
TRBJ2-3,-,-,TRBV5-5,CASSSGGPADTQYF,TGTGCCAGCAGCTCCGGGGGACCGGCAGATACGCAGTATTTT
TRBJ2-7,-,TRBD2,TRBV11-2,CASSPGLAWDEQYF,TGTGCCAGCAGCCCGGGACTAGCGTGGGACGAGCAGTACTTC
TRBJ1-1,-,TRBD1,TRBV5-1,CASSRDRGGLNTEAFF,TGCGCCAGCAGCCGAGACAGGGGAGGATTGAACACTGAAGCTTTCTTT
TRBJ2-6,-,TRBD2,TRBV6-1,CASSGTSGGTGANVLTF,TGTGCCAGCAGTGGGACTAGCGGGGGGACTGGGGCCAACGTCCTGACTTTC